The TCR beta chain described here comes from a study of shared clonotypes between healthy human individuals. The donors, all of them Caucasian adults, lived in Nashville, Tennessee. Whole-study findings and limits: Generally, naive subsets came out with larger estimated richness than memory subsets. When naive CD4 clonotypes were compared across several donors, 4% to 5.5% were shared.

Profiled with immunoSEQ multiplex PCR; TCRdb holds only in-frame clones, not every one. The top ten clones hold 0.36% of a sample with around 2.5 million clones, 93% of them seen once. A remark on this clone: What it binds is not known.

The clonotype comes from a man in his late teens or twenties in good health. Some clones in this sample may be carry-over from other donors' samples. Sequenced input: naive CD4+ T cells from PBMCs. The subset denotes: CD45RA+ positively selected.

The CDR3 sequence: CASSLEDSGRQETQYF. CDR3 DNA: TGCGCCAGCAGCTTGGAGGATAGCGGGAGGCAAGAGACCCAGTACTTC. The chain links TRBV5-1 to TRBJ2-5; 10 bases fit TRBD2. Unmatched junction bases numbered 4, after V lost 0 bases and J lost 2 bases. CDR1 and CDR2 from the germline V gene are SGHRS and YFSETQ. The CDR3 has 16 residues.